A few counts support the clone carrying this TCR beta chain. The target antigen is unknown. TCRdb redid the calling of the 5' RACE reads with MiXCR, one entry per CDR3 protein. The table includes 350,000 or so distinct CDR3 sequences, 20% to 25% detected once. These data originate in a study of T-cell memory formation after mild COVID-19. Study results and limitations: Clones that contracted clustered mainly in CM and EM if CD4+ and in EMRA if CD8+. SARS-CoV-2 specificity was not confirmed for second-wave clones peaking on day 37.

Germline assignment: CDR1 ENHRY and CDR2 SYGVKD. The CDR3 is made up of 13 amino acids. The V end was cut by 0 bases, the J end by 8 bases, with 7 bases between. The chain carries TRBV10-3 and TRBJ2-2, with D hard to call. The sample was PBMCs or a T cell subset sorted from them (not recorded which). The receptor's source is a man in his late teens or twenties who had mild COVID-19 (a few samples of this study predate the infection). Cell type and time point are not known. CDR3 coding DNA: TGTGCCATCAGTGAGTCGATAAATGGGGAGCTGTTTTTT. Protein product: CAISESINGELFF.